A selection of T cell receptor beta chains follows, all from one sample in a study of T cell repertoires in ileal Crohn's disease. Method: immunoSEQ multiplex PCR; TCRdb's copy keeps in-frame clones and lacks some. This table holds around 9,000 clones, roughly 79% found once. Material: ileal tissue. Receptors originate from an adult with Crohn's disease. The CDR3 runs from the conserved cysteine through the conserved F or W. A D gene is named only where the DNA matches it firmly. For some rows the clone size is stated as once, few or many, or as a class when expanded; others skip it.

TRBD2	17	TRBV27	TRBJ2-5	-	CASSSLPGLAGQETQYF	TGTGCCAGCAGTTCTTTACCGGGACTAGCGGGCCAAGAGACCCAGTACTTC
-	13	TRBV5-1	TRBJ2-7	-	CASSLIAGYEQYF	TGCGCCAGCAGCTTGATTGCAGGCTACGAGCAGTACTTC
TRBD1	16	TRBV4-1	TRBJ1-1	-	CASSPGQGVWNTEAFF	TGCGCCAGCAGTCCCGGACAGGGAGTTTGGAACACTGAAGCTTTCTTT
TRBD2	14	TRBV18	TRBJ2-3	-	CASSPGLSTDTQYF	TGTGCCAGCTCACCGGGACTAAGCACAGATACGCAGTATTTT
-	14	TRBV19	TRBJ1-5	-	CASSIRGIYQPQHF	TGTGCCAGTAGTATACGGGGGATCTATCAGCCCCAGCATTTT
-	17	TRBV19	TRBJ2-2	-	CASSATTGTPNTGELFF	TGTGCCAGTAGCGCCACCACCGGGACACCGAACACCGGGGAGCTGTTTTTT
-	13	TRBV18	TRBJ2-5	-	CASSPTGQETQYF	TGTGCCAGCTCACCAACAGGACAAGAGACCCAGTACTTC
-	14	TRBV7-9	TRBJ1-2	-	CASSLLLPGDGYTF	TGTGCCAGCAGCTTATTGCTTCCGGGGGATGGCTACACCTTC
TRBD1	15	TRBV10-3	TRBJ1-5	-	CAISEKTGYNQPQHF	TGTGCCATCAGTGAGAAGACAGGGTACAATCAGCCCCAGCATTTT
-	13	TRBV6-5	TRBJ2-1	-	CASSYDRGNEQFF	TGTGCCAGCAGTTACGATAGGGGTAATGAGCAGTTCTTC
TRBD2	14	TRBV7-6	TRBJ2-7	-	CASSLTSGDYEQYF	TGTGCCAGCAGCTTGACTAGCGGTGACTACGAGCAGTACTTC
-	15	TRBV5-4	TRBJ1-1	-	CASSFLGGANTEAFF	TGTGCCAGCAGCTTCCTAGGGGGGGCGAACACTGAAGCTTTCTTT
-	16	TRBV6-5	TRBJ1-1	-	CASSYYSGTMNTEAFF	TGTGCCAGCAGTTACTATTCCGGGACAATGAACACTGAAGCTTTCTTT
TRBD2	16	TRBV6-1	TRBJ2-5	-	CASSDIGGVGQETQYF	TGTGCCAGCAGTGATATCGGGGGGGTGGGACAAGAGACCCAGTACTTC
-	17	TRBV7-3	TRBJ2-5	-	CASSPNSWSSGQETQYF	TGTGCCAGCAGCCCTAACTCATGGTCAAGCGGGCAAGAGACCCAGTACTTC
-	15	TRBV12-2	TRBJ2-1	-	CASRLGGEDINEQFF	TGTGCAAGTCGCTTAGGGGGAGAGGATATCAATGAGCAGTTCTTC
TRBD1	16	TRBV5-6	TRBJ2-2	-	CASSPDRGRYTGELFF	TGTGCCAGCAGCCCTGACAGGGGGCGGTACACCGGGGAGCTGTTTTTT
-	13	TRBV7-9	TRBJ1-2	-	CASSSGGRTGYTF	TGTGCCAGCAGCTCGGGGGGGCGCACTGGCTACACCTTC
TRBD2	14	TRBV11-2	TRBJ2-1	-	CASALGTSEDEQFF	TGTGCCAGCGCCCTAGGGACTAGCGAGGATGAGCAGTTCTTC
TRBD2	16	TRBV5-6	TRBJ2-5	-	CASSSGLAGHQETQYF	TGTGCCAGCAGCTCCGGACTAGCGGGGCACCAAGAGACCCAGTACTTC
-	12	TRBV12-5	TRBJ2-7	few	CASGLVWREQYF	TGTGCTAGTGGTTTGGTATGGCGGGAGCAGTACTTC
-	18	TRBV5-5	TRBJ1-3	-	CASSLNPPGTSSGNTIYF	TGTGCCAGCAGCTTGAACCCACCCGGGACAAGCTCTGGAAACACCATATATTTT
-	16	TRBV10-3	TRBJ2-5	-	CAINSARLDSQETQYF	TGTGCCATCAATTCAGCGAGACTCGATAGCCAAGAGACCCAGTACTTC
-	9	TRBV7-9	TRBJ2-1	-	CASPGLQFF	TGTGCCAGCCCAGGATTACAGTTCTTC
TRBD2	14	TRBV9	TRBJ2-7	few	CASSQTGGVYEQYF	TGTGCCAGCAGCCAGACGGGGGGAGTCTACGAGCAGTACTTC
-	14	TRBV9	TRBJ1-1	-	CASSSGTYNTEAFF	TGTGCCAGCAGCAGCGGGACTTATAACACTGAAGCTTTCTTT
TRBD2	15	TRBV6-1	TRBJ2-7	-	CASSGLAGGWSQQYF	TGTGCCAGCAGTGGTCTAGCGGGAGGTTGGAGTCAGCAGTACTTC
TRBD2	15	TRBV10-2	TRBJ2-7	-	CASRGLAPLSYEQYF	TGCGCCAGCAGGGGACTAGCTCCGCTCTCCTACGAGCAGTACTTC
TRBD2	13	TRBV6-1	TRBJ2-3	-	CASSREGGDTQYF	TGTGCCAGCAGCCGGGAGGGAGGAGATACGCAGTATTTT
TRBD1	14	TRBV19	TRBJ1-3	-	CASSKDRVGDTIYF	TGTGCCAGTAGTAAGGACAGGGTTGGAGACACCATATATTTT
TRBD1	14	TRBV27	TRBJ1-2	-	CASSSGQGLYGYTF	TGTGCCAGCAGTTCAGGACAGGGCCTATATGGCTACACCTTC
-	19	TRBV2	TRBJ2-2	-	CASRKQGNAGDGRPGELFF	TGTGCCAGCAGGAAACAGGGAAACGCGGGGGATGGGCGACCCGGGGAGCTGTTTTTT
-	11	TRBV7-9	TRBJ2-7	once	CASSIDREQYF	TGTGCCAGCAGCATTGACAGGGAGCAGTACTTC
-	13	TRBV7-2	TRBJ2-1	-	CASSGRGHNEQFF	TGTGCCAGCAGCGGCAGGGGCCACAATGAGCAGTTCTTC
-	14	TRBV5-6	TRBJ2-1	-	CASSPVRQSNEQFF	TGTGCCAGCAGCCCAGTAAGACAGTCCAATGAGCAGTTCTTC
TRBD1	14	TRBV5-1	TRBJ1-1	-	CASSLRQGHTEAFF	TGCGCCAGCAGCCTCAGACAGGGTCACACTGAAGCTTTCTTT
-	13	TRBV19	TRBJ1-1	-	CASSAGVNTEAFF	TGTGCCAGTAGTGCCGGAGTGAACACTGAAGCTTTCTTT
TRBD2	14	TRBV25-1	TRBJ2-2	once	CASSGGGDHGELFF	TGTGCCAGCAGTGGGGGAGGGGATCACGGGGAGCTGTTTTTT
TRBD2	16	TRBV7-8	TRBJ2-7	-	CASSLLASGTSYEQYF	TGTGCCAGCAGCCTTTTAGCTAGCGGGACCTCCTACGAGCAGTACTTC
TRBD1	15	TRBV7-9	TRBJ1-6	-	CASSRDRSGNSPLHF	TGTGCCAGCAGCAGGGACAGGTCCGGAAATTCACCCCTCCACTTT
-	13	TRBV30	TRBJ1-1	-	CAWSVGKNTEAFF	TGTGCCTGGAGTGTGGGCAAGAACACTGAAGCTTTCTTT
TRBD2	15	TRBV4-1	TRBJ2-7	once	CASSLRLADYYEQYF	TGCGCCAGCAGCTTACGACTAGCGGACTACTACGAGCAGTACTTC
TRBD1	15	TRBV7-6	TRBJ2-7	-	CASSLFTGRGHEQYF	TGTGCCAGCAGCTTATTCACCGGCAGGGGGCACGAGCAGTACTTC
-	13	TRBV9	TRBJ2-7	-	CASSVANSYEQYF	TGTGCCAGCAGCGTAGCTAACTCCTACGAGCAGTACTTC
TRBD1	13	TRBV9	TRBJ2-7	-	CASSATGAGEQYF	TGTGCCAGCAGCGCAACAGGGGCAGGAGAGCAGTACTTC
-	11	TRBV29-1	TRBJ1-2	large	CSVEERAGYTF	TGCAGCGTTGAAGAACGAGCGGGCTACACCTTC
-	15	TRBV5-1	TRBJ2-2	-	CASSLEGANTGELFF	TGCGCCAGCAGCTTGGAGGGAGCGAACACCGGGGAGCTGTTTTTT